Listed below are T cell receptor beta chains from one sample, sequenced in a study of T cell repertoires in cytomegalovirus infection. One entry per CDR3 protein results from TCRdb running MiXCR on the reads. The table lists approximately 590,000 distinct CDR3 sequences, 40% of them singletons. These receptors have no known antigen. The starting material was cultured PBMCs, obtained from culture after CMV antigen stimulation. The receptor source for this set is a human donor in good health (CMV status not recorded). Some clones in this sample may be carry-over from other donors' samples. Both conserved end residues are trimmed from each CDR3. Expanded clones get a size class; other rows say once, few or many, or leave the size out.

TRBV7-2	TRBJ2-2	.	13	ASSVQGGNTGELF
TRBV7-2	TRBJ1-1	few	13	ASSFGGQSSTEAF
TRBV12-3/TRBV12-4	TRBJ2-1	few	14	ASREAYSKRNNEQF
TRBV7-6	TRBJ2-7	.	12	ASSSPDGEYEQY
TRBV7-2	TRBJ2-5	few	15	ASSPGAMGLAEETQY
TRBV6-1	TRBJ1-2	few	12	ASSEEPRSISYT
TRBV20-1	TRBJ2-7	once	14	SARGGTSGIRDEQY
TRBV6-2/TRBV6-3	TRBJ1-5	.	13	ASSSTGSPGQPQH
TRBV11-3	TRBJ2-5	few	11	ASSLSGKETQY
TRBV5-1	TRBJ2-5	few	12	ASSLLGAPETQY
TRBV5-4	TRBJ2-4	few	12	ASSLAGTKNIQY
TRBV4-1	TRBJ2-7	.	15	ASSPGTGDADSYEQY
TRBV12-3/TRBV12-4	TRBJ2-1	.	11	AGTDRNGGEQF
TRBV7-6	TRBJ2-7	few	12	ASSAFTSLDEQY
TRBV7-4	TRBJ1-1	.	11	ATGRVMNTEAF
TRBV9	TRBJ2-5	.	16	ASSVSGTGLEKGGTQY
TRBV24-1	TRBJ1-5	.	10	ATSDRLGPQH